Presented here are 26 T cell receptor beta chains from one specimen sequenced in a study of blood T cells in healthy people across ages. Sample-barcoded 5' priming and a J-beta primer mix drove a second PCR of about 7 to 11 cycles. Each CDR3 protein gets one entry after TCRdb re-called the 5' RACE reads with MiXCR. There are 250,000 to 300,000 distinct CDR3 sequences in the sample; less than 30% occur only once, and approximately 30% lies in the top ten. The material sequenced was blood. These receptors all come from a woman in her 70s in good health.

The rearrangement joins TRBV14 to TRBJ2-1, with D unresolved. Trimming pared 6 bases from V and 2 bases from J, leaving 17 bases between. CDR1 and CDR2 (germline): SGHDN, FVKESK. The CDR3 has 16 amino acids. The CDR3 DNA is TGTGCCAGCAGTTCCGCGTCTTGGATAGCCTACAATGAGCAGTTCTTC. Its translation: CASSSASWIAYNEQFF.

On this clonotype itself: At one end the junction does not follow the germline gene, possibly because of a read error. J is TRBJ1-5 and V is TRBV20-1, with D possibly TRBD1 on 5 matching bases. CDR1 DFQATT and CDR2 SNEGSKA come from the germline V gene (reference sequence). The CDR3 consists of 15 residues. DNA for the CDR3: TGCGGTGCTCTGACGTTCTCCAGGGATTTCCAGCCCCAGCATTTT. Its protein is CGALTFSRDFQPQHF.

The chain is built from TRBV29-1 and TRBJ2-5, with TRBD1 matching over 11 bases. Germline V gene sequence: CDR1 SQVTM, CDR2 ANQGSEA. The junction had 5 bases not matched to a gene; V was cut back by 4 bases and J by 4 bases. CDR3 length: 14 amino acids. DNA for the CDR3: TGCAGCGTTGTTCCGGGACAGGGGGGAGAGACCCAGTACTTC. Residues: CSVVPGQGGETQYF.

The chain carries TRBV20-1 and TRBJ2-5; D tentatively fits TRBD1 or TRBD2 (6 bases each). With the DNA end fitting TRBJ2-7 better, the J assignment may be wrong. CDR3 size: 14 residues. Per germline, CDR1 DFQATT and CDR2 SNEGSKA (reference sequence). The CDR3, as DNA: TGCAGTGCCCAGGGAAGGGGGAGGAGCTACGAGCAGTACTTC. This translates into CSAQGRGRSYEQYF.

The J gene is TRBJ2-1, the V gene TRBV6-4, with D hard to call. Germline V lookup: CDR1 MRHNA, CDR2 SNTAGT. V was shortened by 6 bases and J by 1 base, with 10 bases between the two germline ends. The CDR3 length is 14 residues. In nucleotides, the CDR3 is TGTGCCAGCAGCCCAGACCCTTCCTACAATGAGCAGTTCTTC. Translating gives CASSPDPSYNEQFF.

This clonotype was detected only a few times. The chain couples TRBV5-6 to TRBJ2-5; D uncertain. The J call is in doubt because the DNA end fits TRBJ2-7 better. Per germline, CDR1 SGHDT and CDR2 YYEEEE. This CDR3 is 11 amino acids long. The CDR3 protein is CASSFNYEQYF. CDR3 bases: TGTGCCAGCAGCTTTAACTACGAGCAGTACTTC.

The V gene is TRBV7-2, the J gene TRBJ2-5; possible D gene TRBD2, 6 bases. V was trimmed by 3 bases and J by 4 bases, leaving 12 bases between them. CDR1 SGHTA and CDR2 FQGNSA come from the germline V gene. The CDR3 runs to 14 residues. CDR3 DNA: TGTGCCAGCAGCTTGGAGGGGTTGGGAGAGACCCAGTACTTC. Translated: CASSLEGLGETQYF.

The gene calls are TRBV20-1 and TRBJ1-1; D perhaps matches TRBD1 (6 bases). Germline values: CDR1 DFQATT, CDR2 SNEGSKA (reference sequence). The length of the CDR3 is 14 residues. Trimming removed 3 bases from V and 0 bases from J, with 11 bases in between. The DNA for the CDR3 is TGCAGTGCTAGTCCTCCAGGGGTGAACACTGAAGCTTTCTTT. Encoded protein: CSASPPGVNTEAFF.

The chain joins TRBV3-1 to TRBJ2-7, with D uncertain. Germline CDR1 and CDR2: LGHDT and YNNKEL (reference sequence). Trimming stripped 6 bases from V and 7 bases from J, with 22 bases between. This CDR3 has 15 residues. The CDR3 region has the DNA TGTGCCAGCAGACCAAGGCACCAGTTAAGGTTGGAGCAGTACTTC. Amino acids: CASRPRHQLRLEQYF.

This clonotype was picked up a small number of times. J is TRBJ2-3 and V is TRBV29-1; D may be TRBD2 (6 bases). Germline V lookup: CDR1 SQVTM, CDR2 ANQGSEA. The CDR3 is made up of 14 amino acids. Trimming left V 6 bases short and J 4 bases short, with 17 bases between. CDR3 nucleotide sequence: TGCAGCGTCGGGGCCCTGGACTATTCAGATACGCAGTATTTT. It translates to CSVGALDYSDTQYF.

This clonotype was picked up a small number of times. This chain joins TRBV11-2 and TRBJ2-4; maybe TRBD2 (6 bases). Germline V gene sequence: CDR1 SGHAT, CDR2 FQNNGV. CDR3 length: 16 residues. V was trimmed by 5 bases and J by 0 bases, leaving 14 bases between them. CDR3 in amino acids: CASSERGAGAKNIQYF. The CDR3 bases are TGTGCCAGCAGCGAGAGAGGAGCGGGAGCCAAAAACATTCAGTACTTC.

The gene calls are TRBV29-1 and TRBJ2-7; no clear D. This CDR3 is 11 amino acids long. In germline, CDR1 is SQVTM, CDR2 ANQGSEA. Trimming took 5 bases from V and 1 from J, leaving 6 bases between them. The DNA for the CDR3 is TGCAGCGTTCGGAGTTCCTACGAGCAGTACTTC. This translates into CSVRSSYEQYF.

The chain uses TRBV19 and TRBJ2-5; D gene ambiguous. V dropped 6 bases and J dropped 5 bases, with 16 bases sitting between them. Germline V gene data show CDR1 as LNHDA and CDR2 as SQIVND (reference sequence). The CDR3 sequence is 14 residues long. In DNA form, the CDR3 reads TGTGCCAGTAGCGTAAGAGCTGTCGAGGAGACCCAGTACTTC. Its translation: CASSVRAVEETQYF. Full variable domain (missing parts from reference TRBV19 and TRBJ2-5): DGGITQSPKYLFRKEGQNVTLSCEQNLNHDAMYWYRQDPGQGLRLIYYSQIVNDFQKGDIAEGYSVSREKKESFPLTVTSAQKNPTAFYLCASSVRAVEETQYFGPGTRLLVL.

This chain joins TRBV29-1 and TRBJ1-5; perhaps TRBD1 as D (5 bases). V lost 2 bases to trimming and J lost 8 bases, with 13 bases between them. The CDR3 contains 13 residues. Looked up from germline, CDR1 is SQVTM and CDR2 is ANQGSEA. The CDR3 spells CSVELDGTEPQHF. The DNA for the CDR3 is TGCAGCGTTGAACTCGACGGGACGGAGCCCCAGCATTTT. The entire variable domain, with the rest obtained from reference TRBV29-1 and TRBJ1-5, is as follows: SAVISQKPSRDICQRGTSLTIQCQVDSQVTMMFWYRQQPGQSLTLIATANQGSEATYESGFVIDKFPISRPNLTFSTLTVSNMSPEDSSIYLCSVELDGTEPQHFGDGTRLSIL.

This clonotype was seen ten or more times. The chain combines TRBV29-1 with TRBJ2-2, with 7 bases matching TRBD2. The CDR3 covers 15 residues. Trimming took 4 bases from V and 1 from J; bases not matched to a gene: 6. The germline CDR1 and CDR2 sequences are SQVTM and ANQGSEA. The CDR3, as DNA: TGCAGCGTTGTAGGGGCTAGCGGGAACACCGGGGAGCTGTTTTTT. Its translation: CSVVGASGNTGELFF.

This clonotype has a handful of counts. The gene calls are TRBV5-1 and TRBJ2-7, with 12 bases identical to TRBD2. The germline V gene has CDR1 SGHRS and CDR2 YFSETQ. The CDR3 length is 19 residues. After removal of 0 bases from V and 0 bases from J, the junction contained 10 bases not matched to a gene. The CDR3 here is CASSLGRTGLAGTSYEQYF. CDR3 DNA: TGCGCCAGCAGCTTGGGTAGGACAGGACTAGCGGGGACCTCCTACGAGCAGTACTTC.

The chain couples TRBV5-1 to TRBJ2-3; D is unresolved. V lost 1 base and J lost 0, with 6 bases in between. The CDR3 is made up of 14 amino acids. In germline, CDR1 is SGHRS, CDR2 YFSETQ. The CDR3 protein is CASSLMPSTDTQYF. DNA of the CDR3: TGCGCCAGCAGCTTGATGCCTAGCACAGATACGCAGTATTTT. Based on the CDR3 plus reference TRBV5-1 and TRBJ2-3, the full variable domain is KAGVTQTPRYLIKTRGQQVTLSCSPISGHRSVSWYQQTPGQGLQFLFEYFSETQRNKGNFPGRFSGRQFSNSRSEMNVSTLELGDSALYLCASSLMPSTDTQYFGPGTRLTVL.

The chain uses TRBV20-1 and TRBJ2-1; D is possibly TRBD1 or TRBD2 (6 bases each). Trimming removed 6 bases at V and 9 bases at J, with 21 bases between. The CDR3 has 14 residues. Germline CDR1 is DFQATT and CDR2 is SNEGSKA (reference sequence). CDR3 sequence (DNA): TGCAGTGCCGATAAGGGGGGCGAGGTTGGTGAGCAGTTCTTC. It codes for CSADKGGEVGEQFF.

This clonotype was seen more than once but under ten times. Since no conserved phenylalanine or tryptophan closes the CDR3, a read error is the likely cause. The CDR3, as DNA: TGTGCCAGCAGCCCACGGACGGAAACCCAGTACCTC. The encoded protein is CASSPRTETQYL. The chain employs TRBV6-6 and TRBJ2-5; no clear D. Germline V gene sequence: CDR1 MNHNY, CDR2 SVGAGI (reference sequence). The CDR3 length is 12 residues. Trimming shortened V by 6 bases and J by 8 bases, and 13 bases separated the two germline ends.

The gene calls are TRBV11-2 and TRBJ2-2, with 11 nucleotides matching TRBD2. Germline loops: CDR1 SGHAT, CDR2 FQNNGV. The CDR3 contains 20 residues. The V gene end was trimmed by 4 bases and the J gene end by 1 base; junction bases not matched to a gene: 14. The CDR3 here is CASSSLTRTSGPLNTGELFF. CDR3 coding DNA: TGTGCCAGCAGCTCTCTAACCCGGACTAGCGGGCCCCTGAACACCGGGGAGCTGTTTTTT.

CDR3 DNA sequence: TGCGCCAGCAGCCGGCAGGGGACTAGCGGTAACAATGAGCAGTTCTTC. Residues: CASSRQGTSGNNEQFF. V and J are TRBV4-1 and TRBJ2-5; 11 bases fit TRBD2. The J call may be in error: the DNA end matches TRBJ2-1 better. This CDR3 region has 16 residues. Germline V CDR1 and CDR2: MGHRA, YSYEKL.

V is TRBV7-3 and J is TRBJ2-1, with a possible D match to TRBD1 (6 bases). V lost 1 base, J lost 4 bases, and 20 bases lay in between. In germline, CDR1 is SGHTA, CDR2 FQGTGA. The CDR3 loop spans 18 amino acids. CDR3 sequence: CASSLRGPLGGRYNEQFF. CDR3 coding DNA: TGTGCCAGCAGCTTAAGGGGCCCGCTAGGGGGTAGATACAATGAGCAGTTCTTC.

CDR3 DNA: TGCAGCGCCTTTAACCGACGGTACAATGAGCAGTTCTTC. The encoded protein is CSAFNRRYNEQFF. The chain recombines TRBV29-1 with TRBJ2-5; D is unresolved. The DNA end is a closer match to TRBJ2-1, so the J assignment may be wrong. The CDR3 runs 13 residues. Germline-derived CDR1 and CDR2 are SQVTM and ANQGSEA.

The chain uses TRBV20-1 and TRBJ1-4; D may be TRBD1 (5 bases). The CDR3 sequence is 13 residues long. With 7 bases removed from V and 4 bases from J, the gap between germline ends came to 13 bases. CDR1 and CDR2 (germline): DFQATT, SNEGSKA (reference sequence). CDR3 sequence (DNA): TGCAGTGGCTCGCAGGGTGATAATGAAAAACTGTTTTTT. Its translation: CSGSQGDNEKLFF.

This clonotype came up a few times. V usage is TRBV27 and J usage is TRBJ2-5, with D maybe TRBD1 (6 bases). Trimming cost V 2 bases and J 1 base, with 17 bases left between them. The CDR3 spans 17 residues. The germline CDR1 and CDR2 sequences are MNHEY and SMNVEV (reference sequence). CDR3 in DNA: TGTGCCAGCAGTTTAGGCCCCCGACAGGTCGCCCAAGAGACCCAGTACTTC. Its translation is CASSLGPRQVAQETQYF.

The chain employs TRBV20-1 and TRBJ2-5; 10 bases map to TRBD1. Germline V gene data show CDR1 as DFQATT and CDR2 as SNEGSKA (reference sequence). V lost 0 bases, J lost 3 bases, and 10 bases stayed unmatched. The CDR3 sequence is 17 residues long. In nucleotides, the CDR3 is TGCAGTGCTAGAGATCGGACAGGGGGTAATGGAAAAGAGACCCAGTACTTC. It is translated as CSARDRTGGNGKETQYF.